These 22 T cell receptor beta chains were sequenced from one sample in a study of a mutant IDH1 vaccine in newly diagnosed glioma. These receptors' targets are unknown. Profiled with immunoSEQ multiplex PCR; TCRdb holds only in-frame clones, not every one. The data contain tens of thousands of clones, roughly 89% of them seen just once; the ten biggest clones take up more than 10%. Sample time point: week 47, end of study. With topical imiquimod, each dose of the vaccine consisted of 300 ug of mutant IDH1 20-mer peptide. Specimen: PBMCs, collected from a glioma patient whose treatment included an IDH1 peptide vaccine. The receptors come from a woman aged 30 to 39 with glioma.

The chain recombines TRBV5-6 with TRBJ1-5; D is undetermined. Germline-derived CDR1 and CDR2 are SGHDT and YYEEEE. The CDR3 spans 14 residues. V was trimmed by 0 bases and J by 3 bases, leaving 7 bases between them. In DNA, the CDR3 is TGTGCCAGCAGCTTGGTAGGGTTCAATCAGCCCCAGCATTTT. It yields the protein CASSLVGFNQPQHF.

CDR3 nucleotides: TGTGCCAGCAGTGAAATAGGGGTCCTGTATGGCTACACCTTC. This sequence encodes CASSEIGVLYGYTF. The chain carries TRBV6-1 and TRBJ1-2; D perhaps matches TRBD1 (5 bases). The CDR3 has 14 residues. CDR1 and CDR2 (germline): MNHNS, SASEGT. V was shortened by 2 bases and J by 5 bases, with 12 bases between the two germline ends.

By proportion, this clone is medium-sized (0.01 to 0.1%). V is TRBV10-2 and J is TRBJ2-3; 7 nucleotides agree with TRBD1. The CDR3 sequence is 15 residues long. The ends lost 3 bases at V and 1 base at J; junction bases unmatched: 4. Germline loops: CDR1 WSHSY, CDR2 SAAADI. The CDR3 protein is CASSDEGAGTDTQYF. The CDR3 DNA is TGCGCCAGCAGTGACGAGGGGGCTGGCACAGATACGCAGTATTTT.

CDR3 sequence reads: CASSLGAPGGQPQHF. DNA for the CDR3: TGTGCCAGCAGTTTGGGGGCTCCCGGGGGACAGCCCCAGCATTTT. The gene calls are TRBV27 and TRBJ1-5, with D perhaps matching TRBD1 (6 bases). V shed 3 bases and J shed 7 bases, with 16 bases lying between them. The CDR3 sequence is 15 residues long. Per the germline V gene, CDR1 is MNHEY and CDR2 is SMNVEV (reference sequence).

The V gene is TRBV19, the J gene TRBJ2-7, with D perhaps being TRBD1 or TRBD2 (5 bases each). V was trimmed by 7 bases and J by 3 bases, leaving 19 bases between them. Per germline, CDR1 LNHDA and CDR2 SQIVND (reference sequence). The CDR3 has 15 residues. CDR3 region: CASTKNWGSYYEQYF. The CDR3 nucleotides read TGTGCCAGTACCAAAAATTGGGGGAGTTACTACGAGCAGTACTTC.

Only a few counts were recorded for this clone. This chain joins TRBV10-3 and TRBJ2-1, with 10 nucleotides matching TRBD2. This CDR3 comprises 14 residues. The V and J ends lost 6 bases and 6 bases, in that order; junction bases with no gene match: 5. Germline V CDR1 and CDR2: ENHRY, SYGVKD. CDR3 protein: CAIRGLAAFNEQFF. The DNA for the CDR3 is TGTGCCATCAGAGGACTAGCGGCGTTCAATGAGCAGTTCTTC.

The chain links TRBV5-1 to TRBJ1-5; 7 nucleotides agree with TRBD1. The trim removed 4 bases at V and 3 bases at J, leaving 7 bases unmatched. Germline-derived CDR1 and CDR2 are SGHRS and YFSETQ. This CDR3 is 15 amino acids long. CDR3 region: CASSPEGGLNQPQHF. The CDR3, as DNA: TGCGCCAGCAGCCCGGAAGGGGGCCTCAATCAGCCCCAGCATTTT.

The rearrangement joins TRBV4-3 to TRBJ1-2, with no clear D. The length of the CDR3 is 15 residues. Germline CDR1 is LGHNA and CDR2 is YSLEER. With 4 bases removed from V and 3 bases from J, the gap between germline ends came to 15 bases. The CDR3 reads CASSPWRVGDYGYTF. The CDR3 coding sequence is TGCGCCAGCAGCCCCTGGCGCGTGGGTGACTATGGCTACACCTTC.

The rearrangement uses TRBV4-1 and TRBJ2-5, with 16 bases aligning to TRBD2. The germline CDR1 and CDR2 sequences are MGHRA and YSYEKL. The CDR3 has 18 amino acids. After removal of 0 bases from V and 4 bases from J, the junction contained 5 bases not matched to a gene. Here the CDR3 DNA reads TGCGCCAGCAGCCAAGAGGGACTAGCGGGGGGGCCGGGAGAGACCCAGTACTTC. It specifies CASSQEGLAGGPGETQYF.

The CDR3, as DNA: TGTGCCTGGAGTGTAGGGGGAGGCACTGAAGCTTTCTTT. As protein: CAWSVGGGTEAFF. The rearrangement links TRBV30 to TRBJ1-1; tentatively, D is TRBD1 (6 bases). Deletions cut 0 bases from V and 4 bases from J, with 9 bases between. The CDR3 runs to 13 residues. Germline V lookup: CDR1 GTSNPN, CDR2 SVGIG (reference sequence). The variable domain in full, with the rest retrieved from reference TRBV30 and TRBJ1-1, is SQTIHQWPATLVQPVGSPLSLECTVEGTSNPNLYWYRQAAGRGLQLLFYSVGIGQISSEVPQNLSASRPQDRQFILSSKKLLLSDSGFYLCAWSVGGGTEAFFGQGTRLTVV.

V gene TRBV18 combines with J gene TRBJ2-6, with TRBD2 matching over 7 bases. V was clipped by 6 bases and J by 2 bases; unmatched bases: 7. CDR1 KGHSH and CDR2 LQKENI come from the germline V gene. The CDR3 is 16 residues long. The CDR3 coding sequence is TGTGCCAGCTCGCTAAGGGAGGGTGCTGGGGCCAACGTCCTGACTTTC. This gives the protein CASSLREGAGANVLTF.

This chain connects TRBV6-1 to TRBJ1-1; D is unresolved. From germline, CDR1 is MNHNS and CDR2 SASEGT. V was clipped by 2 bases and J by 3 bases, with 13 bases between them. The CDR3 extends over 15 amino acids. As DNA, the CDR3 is TGTGCCAGCAGTGAAAGGGCCCGGGGTTACACTGAAGCTTTCTTT. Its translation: CASSERARGYTEAFF.

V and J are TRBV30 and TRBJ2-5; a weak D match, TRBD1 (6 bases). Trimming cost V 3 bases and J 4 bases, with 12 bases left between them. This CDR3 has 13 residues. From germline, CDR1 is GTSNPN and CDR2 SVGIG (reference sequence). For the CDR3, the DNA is TGTGCCTGGAGCCCAGGGGCCGTAGAGACCCAGTACTTC. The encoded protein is CAWSPGAVETQYF.

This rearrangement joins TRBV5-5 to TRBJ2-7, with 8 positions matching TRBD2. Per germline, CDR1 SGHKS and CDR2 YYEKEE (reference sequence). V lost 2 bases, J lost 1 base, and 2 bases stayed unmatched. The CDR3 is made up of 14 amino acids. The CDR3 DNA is TGTGCCAGCAGCTTCGGGGGGGGGTCCTACGAGCAGTACTTC. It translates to CASSFGGGSYEQYF.

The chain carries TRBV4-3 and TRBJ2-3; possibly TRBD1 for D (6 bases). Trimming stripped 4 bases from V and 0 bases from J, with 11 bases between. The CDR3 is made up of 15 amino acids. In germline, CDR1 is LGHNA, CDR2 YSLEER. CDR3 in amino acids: CASSPGQTSTDTQYF. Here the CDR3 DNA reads TGCGCCAGCAGCCCAGGACAGACTAGCACAGATACGCAGTATTTT.

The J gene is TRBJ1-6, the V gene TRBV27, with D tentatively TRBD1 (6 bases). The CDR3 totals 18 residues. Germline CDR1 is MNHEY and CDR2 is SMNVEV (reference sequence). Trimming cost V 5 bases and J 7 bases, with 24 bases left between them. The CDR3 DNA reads TGTGCCAGCAGTCCCTCCCGCCGACAGGCTGGAACGAATTCACCCCTCCACTTT. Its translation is CASSPSRRQAGTNSPLHF.

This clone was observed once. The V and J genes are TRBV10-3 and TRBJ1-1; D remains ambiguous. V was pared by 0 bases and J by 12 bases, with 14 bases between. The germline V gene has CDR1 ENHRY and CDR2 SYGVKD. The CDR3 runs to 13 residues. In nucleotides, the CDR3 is TGTGCCATCAGTGAGTCGGCCCCCTCGGGATCTTTCTTT. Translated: CAISESAPSGSFF.

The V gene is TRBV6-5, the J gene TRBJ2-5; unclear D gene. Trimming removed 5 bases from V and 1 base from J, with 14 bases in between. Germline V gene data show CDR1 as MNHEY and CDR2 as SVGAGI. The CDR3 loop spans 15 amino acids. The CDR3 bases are TGTGCCAGCAGTCCCCGGGCTTCTTCCCAAGAGACCCAGTACTTC. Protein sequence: CASSPRASSQETQYF.

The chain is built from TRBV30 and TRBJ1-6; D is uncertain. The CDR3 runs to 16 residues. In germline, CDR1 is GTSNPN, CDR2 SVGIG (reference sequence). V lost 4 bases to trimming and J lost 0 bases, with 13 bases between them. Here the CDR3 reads CAWTDGGSSYNSPLHF. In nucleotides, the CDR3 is TGTGCCTGGACCGACGGAGGGAGCTCCTATAATTCACCCCTCCACTTT.

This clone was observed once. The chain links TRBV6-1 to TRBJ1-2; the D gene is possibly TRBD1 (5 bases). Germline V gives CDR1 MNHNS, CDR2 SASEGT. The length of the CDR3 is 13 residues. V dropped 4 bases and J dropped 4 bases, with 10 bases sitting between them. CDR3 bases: TGTGCCAGCAGTGTTCCGGGACTCTATGGCTACACCTTC. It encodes CASSVPGLYGYTF.

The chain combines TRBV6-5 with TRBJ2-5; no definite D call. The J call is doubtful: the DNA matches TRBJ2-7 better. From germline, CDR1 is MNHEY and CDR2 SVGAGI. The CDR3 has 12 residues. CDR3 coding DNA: TGTGCCAGCAGCTCCTTGGGTGACGAGCAGTACTTC. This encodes CASSSLGDEQYF.

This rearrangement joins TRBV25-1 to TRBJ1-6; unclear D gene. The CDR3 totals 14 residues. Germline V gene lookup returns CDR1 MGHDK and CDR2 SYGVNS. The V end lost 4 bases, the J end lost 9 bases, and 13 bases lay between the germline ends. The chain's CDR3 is CASSATTTLSPLHF. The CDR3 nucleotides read TGTGCCAGCAGTGCTACAACTACCCTTTCACCCCTCCACTTT.